This T cell receptor (beta chain) is from a study of blood T cell repertoires in COVID-19. Study summary: Samples came from the United States, Italy and Spain, spanning acute and convalescent COVID-19. PBMCs, B-cell-depleted T cells, or T cells provided the cDNA or gDNA that made up the material.

Per the authors' pipeline: Estimation of nucleated cell counts was performed using reference gene primer amplification. Profiling relied on immunoSEQ multiplex PCR, and the TCRdb table lists in-frame clones only, not all of them. V and J calls and clone size are given by that table; D and trimming were obtained from the DNA. Of 25,000 to 35,000 clones listed, about 88% are singletons. Sequenced: peripheral blood. The source is a human donor in a cohort sampled during active COVID-19. The donor label of this sample is uncertain.

The CDR3 DNA sequence: TGTGCCAGCACGCAACAACTAGCGGGAGGAGGGTACGAGCAGTACTTC. It codes for CASTQQLAGGGYEQYF. The rearrangement joins TRBV11-2 to TRBJ2-7, with TRBD2 matching 12 bases. Germline trimming cut 7 bases from V and 4 bases from J; bases unmatched to any gene: 11. Germline CDR1 SGHAT, CDR2 FQNNGV. The CDR3 spans 16 residues.